This passage covers 23 T cell receptor beta chains from one sample sequenced in a study of CXCR3-negative and CXCR3-positive naive CD8 T cells. Libraries were UMI-labeled 5' RACE TRB cDNA. TCRdb reprocessed the 5' RACE reads and reports one entry per CDR3 protein, with no DNA. Across tens of thousands of distinct CDR3 sequences, the top ten clones capture approximately 1.5% of the sample. The material sequenced was naive CXCR3- CD8+ T cells from blood. Subset defined: CD45RO-CCR7+CD27+CD95- naive CD8+ T cells lacking CXCR3 (TNR3-). These receptors all stem from a human donor in good health. Some clones in this sample may be carry-over from other donors' samples.

The J gene is TRBJ2-7, the V gene TRBV20-1; TCRdb picks TRBD2, but there is no DNA to check that call. This CDR3 contains 12 residues. Germline CDR1 reads DFQATT; CDR2 reads SNEGSKA (reference sequence). The CDR3 reads CSATSGSYEQYF.

The CDR3 spells CASSQGNTEAFF. The chain is built from TRBV4-1 and TRBJ1-1. The CDR3 spans 12 residues. Germline V gene lookup returns CDR1 MGHRA and CDR2 YSYEKL.

This chain joins TRBV5-1 and TRBJ2-7. CDR1 is SGHRS, CDR2 YFSETQ, per germline. This CDR3 is built from 15 residues. The CDR3 is CASSPASGSSYEQYF.

CDR3 in amino acids: CASTYRAEEATNEKLFF. This rearrangement joins TRBV27 to TRBJ1-4; TCRdb's D call of TRBD1 is untestable without DNA. The CDR3 runs 17 residues. Germline-derived CDR1 and CDR2 are MNHEY and SMNVEV (reference sequence).

The V gene is TRBV21-1, the J gene TRBJ2-7; the TCRdb D gene call, TRBD1, has no DNA to confirm it. TRBV21-1 is a documented pseudogene. This CDR3 contains 13 residues. This chain's CDR3 is CASSKSPHGEQYF.

This sequence joins TRBV20-1 and TRBJ2-7. The CDR3 consists of 11 residues. Germline lookup yields CDR1 DFQATT and CDR2 SNEGSKA (reference sequence). The chain's CDR3 is CSARLTYEQYF.

This chain connects TRBV29-1 to TRBJ2-7; TCRdb gives TRBD1 as the D gene, but with no DNA this cannot be confirmed. The germline V gene encodes CDR1 SQVTM and CDR2 ANQGSEA. The CDR3 totals 14 residues. The CDR3 here is CSVEELDSPYEQYF.

V is TRBV5-5 and J is TRBJ2-1; the D call from TCRdb, TRBD2, cannot be confirmed without DNA. Per germline, CDR1 SGHKS and CDR2 YYEKEE (reference sequence). CDR3 length equals 18 residues. This CDR3 is CASSISSGRALTYNEQFF. The variable domain in full, with the rest retrieved from reference TRBV5-5 and TRBJ2-1, is DAGVTQSPTHLIKTRGQQVTLRCSPISGHKSVSWYQQVLGQGPQFIFQYYEKEERGRGNFPDRFSARQFPNYSSELNVNALLLGDSALYLCASSISSGRALTYNEQFFGPGTRLTVL.

The rearrangement uses TRBV5-6 and TRBJ2-4. The germline gives CDR1 SGHDT, CDR2 YYEEEE. The CDR3 sequence is 11 residues long. CDR3 loop: CASSFGPVTDF.

J is TRBJ1-1 and V is TRBV7-6; TCRdb proposes TRBD1, but this gene call is untestable without DNA. The CDR3 has 14 amino acids. The V gene's germline CDR1 is SGHVS and CDR2 FNYEAQ. The CDR3 protein is CASSPPRGMAEAFF.

The chain has TRBV12-3 or TRBV12-4 and TRBJ2-7; TCRdb calls TRBD2, which cannot be checked without DNA. The CDR3 runs to 14 residues. The CDR3 loop is CASSPTSGDYEQYF.

The V call is TRBV7-9, the J call TRBJ2-3; TCRdb's D gene call, TRBD1, goes unchecked for lack of DNA. The CDR3 spans 15 residues. CDR1 and CDR2 from the germline V gene are SEHNR and FQNEAQ (reference sequence). The CDR3 protein is CASSLGSSGTDTQYF.

The CDR3 region is CSATEDAFQLAGRFTQYF. The chain employs TRBV20-1 and TRBJ2-5; TCRdb proposes TRBD2, but this gene call is untestable without DNA. The CDR3 length is 18 residues. Germline values: CDR1 DFQATT, CDR2 SNEGSKA (reference sequence).

The rearrangement links TRBV20-1 to TRBJ2-7. Germline CDR1 reads DFQATT; CDR2 reads SNEGSKA (reference sequence). CDR3 length: 13 amino acids. This chain's CDR3 is CSARVWGLYEQYF.

V gene TRBV28 combines with J gene TRBJ2-1; lacking DNA, the TRBD2 call made by TCRdb goes unchecked. The CDR3 has 15 amino acids. Looked up from germline, CDR1 is MDHEN and CDR2 is SYDVKM. The CDR3 loop reads CASTLLPEGYNEQFF.

This chain links TRBV5-4 with TRBJ2-2; absent DNA, TCRdb's TRBD2 call cannot be checked. The CDR3 spans 13 residues. Germline V lookup: CDR1 SGHNT, CDR2 YYREEE (reference sequence). CDR3 in amino acids: CATRGLDTGELFF. The entire variable domain, with the rest obtained from reference TRBV5-4 and TRBJ2-2, is as follows: ETGVTQSPTHLIKTRGQQVTLRCSSQSGHNTVSWYQQALGQGPQFIFQYYREEENGRGNFPPRFSGLQFPNYSSELNVNALELDDSALYLCATRGLDTGELFFGEGSRLTVL.

The genes are TRBV13 and TRBJ1-2; TCRdb selects TRBD1, and the lack of DNA leaves this call unchecked. The germline gives CDR1 PRHDT, CDR2 FYEKMQ (reference sequence). There are 12 residues in the CDR3. The CDR3 sequence: CASSQPRDGYTF.

The chain combines TRBV7-2 with TRBJ1-2; TCRdb picks TRBD1, but there is no DNA to check that call. Germline V gene lookup returns CDR1 SGHTA and CDR2 FQGNSA. This CDR3 is built from 16 residues. The CDR3 protein is CASSLKEPGPGYGYTF.

The chain links TRBV28 to TRBJ2-7; TCRdb gives TRBD1 as the D gene, but with no DNA this cannot be confirmed. Germline V gene data show CDR1 as MDHEN and CDR2 as SYDVKM. CDR3 length: 14 amino acids. The CDR3 loop reads CASRTAQRSYEQYF.

This chain uses TRBV29-1 with TRBJ2-7; absent DNA, TCRdb's TRBD1 call cannot be checked. Germline V lookup: CDR1 SQVTM, CDR2 ANQGSEA. The CDR3 has 12 residues. The chain's CDR3 is CSVVAGAYEQYF.

The CDR3 loop reads CASSLARGPYNEQFF. The chain carries TRBV5-1 and TRBJ2-1; TCRdb reports TRBD1, a call that lacks DNA to check it against. The CDR3 has 15 residues. Germline CDR1 SGHRS, CDR2 YFSETQ.

The rearrangement links TRBV21-1 to TRBJ2-3; TCRdb calls TRBD1, which cannot be checked without DNA. TRBV21-1 is given as a pseudogene. The CDR3 is made up of 11 amino acids. The CDR3 sequence: CASIRGHTQYF.

The chain carries TRBV27 and TRBJ2-1; lacking DNA, the TRBD1 call made by TCRdb goes unchecked. Germline-derived CDR1 and CDR2 are MNHEY and SMNVEV (reference sequence). There are 14 residues in the CDR3. Here the CDR3 reads CASSSQGRDNEQFF.